Each of the 15 T cell receptor beta chains below was sequenced from the same sample in a study of human T cells and chemical hapten exposure. Stated time point: patch test 3, about 24 weeks after DPC sensitization. Treatment noted: therapeutic diphenylcyclopropenone sensitization with weekly scalp DPC. TCRdb fed the RACE reads into MiXCR, producing one record per CDR3 protein. The table shows 150,000 to 200,000 distinct CDR3 sequences, with about 30% occurring only once. The material sequenced was whole blood, taken in connection with sensitization to the hapten diphenylcyclopropenone (DPC). These receptors came from a woman aged 18-29 years with alopecia areata. Some clones in this sample may be carry-over from other donors' samples.

This chain connects TRBV29-1 to TRBJ2-3, with TRBD1 matching over 7 bases. The CDR3 runs to 13 residues. V lost 5 bases and J lost 1; bases outside the gene matches: 3. Germline values: CDR1 SQVTM, CDR2 ANQGSEA. CDR3 nucleotide sequence: TGCAGCGTTTCAGGGACAGGCACAGATACGCAGTATTTT. Its translation is CSVSGTGTDTQYF.

This clonotype occurred a few times. This rearrangement joins TRBV29-1 to TRBJ2-2, with no clear D. The CDR3 is 13 amino acids. Looked up from germline, CDR1 is SQVTM and CDR2 is ANQGSEA. The ends were cut back, 4 bases at V and 2 bases at J, with 8 bases in the middle. The CDR3 is CSVGSANTGELFF. The CDR3 coding sequence is TGCAGCGTTGGGTCAGCCAACACCGGGGAGCTGTTTTTT.

This chain uses TRBV20-1 with TRBJ2-5, with 10 bases matching TRBD2. J was trimmed by 8 bases and V by 3 bases; bases with no gene match: 6. CDR3 size: 13 residues. Germline lookup yields CDR1 DFQATT and CDR2 SNEGSKA (reference sequence). As DNA, the CDR3 is TGCAGTGCTAGGCAGCGGGAGGGCCGAACCCAGTACTTC. It codes for CSARQREGRTQYF.

This chain uses TRBV7-9 with TRBJ2-1; 7 positions agree with TRBD2. Germline values: CDR1 SEHNR, CDR2 FQNEAQ (reference sequence). This CDR3 is 14 amino acids long. After removal of 6 bases from V and 9 bases from J, the junction contained 11 bases not matched to a gene. The CDR3 loop is CASSPGGINSEQFF. The CDR3 DNA reads TGTGCCAGCAGTCCCGGGGGGATAAACAGTGAGCAGTTCTTC.

This chain links TRBV3-1 with TRBJ2-7; the match to TRBD2 covers 10 bases. This CDR3 region has 15 residues. The junction had 8 bases not matched to a gene; V was cut back by 4 bases and J by 5 bases. Germline loops: CDR1 LGHDT, CDR2 YNNKEL (reference sequence). The CDR3, as DNA: TGTGCCAGCAGCCCGCGACTAGCGGGCGGTGACGAGCAGTACTTC. Its translation: CASSPRLAGGDEQYF.

The rearrangement links TRBV20-1 to TRBJ2-7; TRBD1 matches at 8 bases. There are 13 residues in the CDR3. The V segment lost 6 bases and the J segment 2 bases; nucleotides outside the gene matches: 6. Germline loops: CDR1 DFQATT, CDR2 SNEGSKA (reference sequence). In nucleotides, the CDR3 is TGCAGTGCCCCGGGACAGGAGACCTACGAGCAGTACTTC. This gives the protein CSAPGQETYEQYF.

The chain combines TRBV7-2 with TRBJ2-5; D unclear. This CDR3 is 14 amino acids long. The germline V and J ends were trimmed by 2 bases and 0 bases, with 7 bases remaining between them. Germline loops: CDR1 SGHTA, CDR2 FQGNSA. This chain's CDR3 is CASSLNGNQETQYF. The CDR3 DNA reads as TGTGCCAGCAGCTTAAATGGCAACCAAGAGACCCAGTACTTC. The full variable domain, completed using reference TRBV7-2 and TRBJ2-5, is GAGVSQSPSNKVTEKGKDVELRCDPISGHTALYWYRQSLGQGLEFLIYFQGNSAPDKSGLPSDRFSAERTGGSVSTLTIQRTQQEDSAVYLCASSLNGNQETQYFGPGTRLLVL.

This clonotype was recorded a few times. V and J are TRBV7-2 and TRBJ2-7; unclear D gene. V lost 8 bases and J 0 bases, leaving 11 bases between the germline ends. The length of the CDR3 is 13 residues. Germline assignment: CDR1 SGHTA and CDR2 FQGNSA. DNA of the CDR3: TGTGCCAGCCGCCGACCGAGCTCCTACGAGCAGTACTTC. Translated: CASRRPSSYEQYF. The variable domain in full, with the rest retrieved from reference TRBV7-2 and TRBJ2-7, is GAGVSQSPSNKVTEKGKDVELRCDPISGHTALYWYRQSLGQGLEFLIYFQGNSAPDKSGLPSDRFSAERTGGSVSTLTIQRTQQEDSAVYLCASRRPSSYEQYFGPGTRLTVT.

There are a few counts of this clonotype. Germline and junction disagree at one end, which may indicate a read error. The chain recombines TRBV20-1 with TRBJ1-5; a possible D gene is TRBD1 (5 bases). The CDR3 runs 15 residues. CDR1 and CDR2 from the germline V gene are DFQATT and SNEGSKA (reference sequence). The CDR3 DNA reads as TGCAGTGCCAGAGTACAGGCGTATAGCAATCAGCCCCAGCATTTT. Translated: CSARVQAYSNQPQHF.

The chain carries TRBV3-1 and TRBJ1-1; the D is unclear. V was cut by 0 bases and J by 6 bases, with 14 bases left in between. Germline V gene lookup returns CDR1 LGHDT and CDR2 YNNKEL (reference sequence). The CDR3 is 15 residues long. The CDR3 DNA reads as TGTGCCAGCAGCCAAGAAATAGGTGGGTTCGCTGAAGCTTTCTTT. This sequence encodes CASSQEIGGFAEAFF.

V is TRBV29-1 and J is TRBJ2-3; the D is unclear. Germline CDR1 reads SQVTM; CDR2 reads ANQGSEA. The CDR3 consists of 12 residues. The V and J ends lost 7 bases and 6 bases respectively, with 14 bases between them. The CDR3 bases are TGCAGCGCTAGGACCGCTGTTGATACGCAGTATTTT. It encodes CSARTAVDTQYF.

This chain joins TRBV25-1 and TRBJ1-3; D might be TRBD1 (6 bases). The length of the CDR3 is 15 residues. From germline, CDR1 is MGHDK and CDR2 SYGVNS. Trimming removed 3 bases from V and 4 bases from J, with 13 bases in between. Written as DNA, the CDR3 is TGTGCCAGCAGTGATAGGGGGGCCGACGGAAACACCATATATTTT. It yields the protein CASSDRGADGNTIYF.

The sample holds one count of this clonotype. The rearrangement uses TRBV20-1 and TRBJ1-1; 7 bases agree with TRBD1. With 0 bases clipped from V and 5 bases from J, the junction kept 6 bases outside the gene matches. This CDR3 has 14 amino acids. Germline V gene sequence: CDR1 DFQATT, CDR2 SNEGSKA (reference sequence). The DNA for the CDR3 is TGCAGTGCTAGAGATATAAGGGGGCGGACTGAAGCTTTCTTT. Translating it yields CSARDIRGRTEAFF.

In this sample, this clonotype turned up a few times. The rearrangement uses TRBV29-1 and TRBJ2-7; TRBD2 matches 8 bases. CDR3 length: 12 residues. The ends lost 4 bases at V and 1 base at J; junction bases unmatched: 0. The germline gives CDR1 SQVTM, CDR2 ANQGSEA. CDR3 in amino acids: CSVVAGSYEQYF. The DNA of the CDR3 is TGCAGCGTTGTAGCGGGATCCTACGAGCAGTACTTC.

The rearrangement links TRBV19 to TRBJ2-7; 9 nucleotides line up with TRBD2. J gave up 6 bases and V 7 bases, and 16 bases lay outside the gene matches. CDR1 is LNHDA, CDR2 SQIVND, per germline (reference sequence). The CDR3 covers 16 residues. CDR3 bases: TGTGCCAGTAACCGCGGGAGGGGCGCTGGTATTGCCGAGCAGTACTTC. It encodes CASNRGRGAGIAEQYF.